These 14 T cell receptor beta chains originate from one sample sequenced in a study of blood T cell repertoires in COVID-19. Only in-frame clones appear in the TCRdb table, and some are missing; sequencing was by immunoSEQ multiplex PCR. Among 290,000 or so clones listed, approximately 86% were seen once. The sample was peripheral blood. The source is a man between 18 and 29 years old with active or convalescent COVID-19.

This clone has just one count. The genes are TRBV7-9 and TRBJ2-3; 9 nucleotides line up with TRBD2. CDR1 is SEHNR and CDR2 is FQNEAQ in the germline V gene (reference sequence). V trimming: 3 bases; J trimming: 2 bases; junction bases outside the gene matches: 9. This CDR3 comprises 17 residues. The CDR3: CASSLLAGTSTTDTQYF. CDR3 coding DNA: TGTGCCAGCAGCTTGCTAGCGGGAACCTCTACCACAGATACGCAGTATTTT.

V and J are TRBV5-1 and TRBJ2-1; D gene uncertain. The length of the CDR3 is 13 residues. The V and J ends lost 0 bases and 7 bases respectively, with 8 bases between them. The germline V gene encodes CDR1 SGHRS and CDR2 YFSETQ. This chain's CDR3 is CASSLGVGNEQFF. CDR3 nucleotides: TGCGCCAGCAGCTTGGGTGTCGGGAATGAGCAGTTCTTC.

J is TRBJ1-1 and V is TRBV19; the match to TRBD1 covers 9 bases. This CDR3 region has 17 residues. V shed 5 bases, J shed 1 base, and the junction held 11 bases outside the gene matches. Germline V gene data show CDR1 as LNHDA and CDR2 as SQIVND (reference sequence). The CDR3 DNA sequence: TGTGCCAGTAGTCCCCGGGACAGGGATTTCTGGAACACTGAAGCTTTCTTT. Translated: CASSPRDRDFWNTEAFF.

The J gene is TRBJ1-4, the V gene TRBV28; 7 nucleotides match TRBD1. The V gene's germline CDR1 is MDHEN and CDR2 SYDVKM. J gave up 1 base and V 6 bases, and 11 bases lay outside the gene matches. The CDR3 consists of 17 residues. Here the CDR3 DNA reads TGTGCCAGCAGCTCGCCCTTCCAGGGGGGAACTAATGAAAAACTGTTTTTT. This sequence encodes CASSSPFQGGTNEKLFF.

This clone was seen at least ten times. The chain uses TRBV5-4 and TRBJ2-7; D is uncertain. CDR1 SGHNT and CDR2 YYREEE come from the germline V gene (reference sequence). This CDR3 is built from 14 residues. Trimming shortened V by 0 bases and J by 4 bases, and 11 bases separated the two germline ends. Here the CDR3 reads CASSLGVMNYEQYF. The CDR3 DNA follows: TGTGCCAGCAGCTTGGGAGTGATGAATTACGAGCAGTACTTC.

The chain couples TRBV4-1 to TRBJ1-1, with 7 nucleotides matching TRBD1. The CDR3 covers 14 residues. J gave up 0 bases and V 6 bases, and 4 bases lay outside the gene matches. Per germline, CDR1 MGHRA and CDR2 YSYEKL. CDR3 residues: CASSLDRVNTEAFF. The CDR3 region has the DNA TGCGCCAGCAGTCTCGACAGGGTGAACACTGAAGCTTTCTTT.

The chain combines TRBV3-1 (or the pseudogene TRBV3-2) with TRBJ1-2; 8 bases are shared with TRBD1. J gave up 5 bases and V 0 bases, and 5 bases lay outside the gene matches. This CDR3 has 15 amino acids. CDR1 and CDR2 from the germline V gene are LGHDT and YNNKEL (reference sequence). The CDR3 region is CASSQEPGGWYGYTF. CDR3 sequence (DNA): TGTGCCAGCAGCCAAGAGCCAGGGGGCTGGTATGGCTACACCTTC.

The chain links TRBV2 to TRBJ2-7; D perhaps matches TRBD2 (6 bases). Germline CDR1 is SNHLY and CDR2 is FYNNEI. CDR3 size: 13 residues. V lost 9 bases, J lost 0 bases, and 12 bases lay in between. This CDR3 reads CASYSGLSYEQYF. The CDR3 DNA follows: TGTGCCAGTTATTCGGGACTCTCCTACGAGCAGTACTTC.

This sequence joins TRBV11-2 and TRBJ1-4, with D perhaps matching TRBD1 (6 bases). Germline assignment: CDR1 SGHAT and CDR2 FQNNGV. V lost 5 bases and J lost 3, with 13 bases in between. This CDR3 has 15 residues. The CDR3 loop reads CASSRGGQPNEKLFF. CDR3 nucleotide sequence: TGTGCCAGCAGCCGCGGCGGACAGCCTAATGAAAAACTGTTTTTT.

The chain is built from TRBV28 and TRBJ1-5, with D hard to call. CDR1 and CDR2 from the germline V gene are MDHEN and SYDVKM. V was shortened by 11 bases and J by 4 bases, with 15 bases between the two germline ends. CDR3 length: 13 amino acids. Written as DNA, the CDR3 is TGTGCCGTCACAGCGGACTCTAATCAGCCCCAGCATTTT. Translated: CAVTADSNQPQHF.

The V gene is TRBV9, the J gene TRBJ2-7, with no clear D. Germline V gene data show CDR1 as SGDLS and CDR2 as YYNGEE. V lost 1 base and J 0 bases, leaving 14 bases between the germline ends. This CDR3 comprises 16 residues. The CDR3 loop is CASSVTPATASYEQYF. CDR3 sequence (DNA): TGTGCCAGCAGCGTAACCCCCGCTACAGCCTCCTACGAGCAGTACTTC.

The chain carries TRBV2 and TRBJ2-7; 13 bases align to TRBD2. The CDR3 consists of 15 residues. CDR1 and CDR2 from the germline V gene are SNHLY and FYNNEI. V dropped 7 bases and J dropped 5; count of bases not matched to a gene: 8. CDR3 bases: TGTGCCAGCACGATGAGACTAGCGGGAGGCAACGAGCAGTACTTC. Translation gives CASTMRLAGGNEQYF.

Only a few counts were recorded for this clone. V and J are TRBV7-9 and TRBJ2-1, with a possible D match to TRBD1 (6 bases). The CDR3 runs to 15 residues. The germline V gene encodes CDR1 SEHNR and CDR2 FQNEAQ (reference sequence). The V end lost 0 bases, the J end lost 2 bases, and 8 bases lay between the germline ends. In nucleotides, the CDR3 is TGTGCCAGCAGCTTAGCACCAGGGGCCTACAATGAGCAGTTCTTC. Residues: CASSLAPGAYNEQFF.

The V and J genes are TRBV5-1 and TRBJ2-3; a possible D gene is TRBD2 (5 bases). The CDR3 extends over 16 amino acids. Germline CDR1 SGHRS, CDR2 YFSETQ. V lost 1 base to trimming and J lost 0 bases, with 12 bases between them. CDR3 coding DNA: TGCGCCAGCAGCTTGAGTTGGGGAGAAAGCACAGATACGCAGTATTTT. Translating it yields CASSLSWGESTDTQYF.